This TCR beta chain was documented in a study of T cell repertoires in cytomegalovirus infection. The study's findings and limits: Frequencies of public TCR beta families were cumulated, and this identified carriers of CMV plus the relevant HLA.

As to this clonotype: The antigen remains undetermined.

TCRdb recomputed calls from the reads with MiXCR, one row per CDR3 protein. The sample holds 900,000 to 950,000 distinct CDR3 sequences, roughly 30% seen once. The CDR3 consists of 15 residues. The germline CDR1 and CDR2 sequences are LNHDA and SQIVND (reference sequence). Trimming cost V 3 bases and J 0 bases, with 11 bases left between them. The chain links TRBV19 to TRBJ1-2, with D unclear. This specimen was cultured CD8+ T cells from PBMCs, taken from culture after CMV antigen stimulation. The source is a human donor in good health (CMV status not recorded). Some clones in this sample may be carry-over from other donors' samples. The CDR3 bases are TGTGCCAGTAGTATCTCGGACGGACCTAACTATGGCTACACCTTC. Its protein is CASSISDGPNYGYTF.